A single sample is the source of the 5 T cell receptor beta chains below, sequenced in a study of CD4+ T cells in melanoma. Data came from immunoSEQ multiplex PCR; TCRdb stores just in-frame clones and leaves some out. Here the sample spans roughly 4,000 clones, more than 70% being singletons. The sample was tumor tissue. Receptor source: a human donor with melanoma.

The chain links TRBV2 to TRBJ2-1; D perhaps matches TRBD1 (6 bases). This CDR3 has 15 residues. V dropped 3 bases and J dropped 9 bases, with 18 bases sitting between them. Germline values: CDR1 SNHLY, CDR2 FYNNEI. The CDR3 bases are TGTGCCAGCAGTGAGGGACACCCCGAGGAGAGTGAGCAGTTCTTC. Its protein is CASSEGHPEESEQFF.

The CDR3 DNA reads as TGTGCCAGCAGTCCCCTGGCCGACAGGGGGATTTCACCCCTCCACTTT. The encoded protein is CASSPLADRGISPLHF. The chain combines TRBV27 with TRBJ1-6; 9 bases agree with TRBD1. The CDR3 has 16 residues. CDR1 is MNHEY and CDR2 is SMNVEV in the germline V gene (reference sequence). The junction had 11 bases not matched to a gene; V was cut back by 5 bases and J by 9 bases.

DNA of the CDR3: TGTGCCAGCAGCCAAGAGGGCGTTTGGAGGGGACAAGAGACCCAGTACTTC. This gives the protein CASSQEGVWRGQETQYF. The chain has TRBV14 and TRBJ2-5, with D tentatively TRBD2 (6 bases). CDR3 length equals 17 residues. Germline CDR1 reads SGHDN; CDR2 reads FVKESK. Trimming cost V 0 bases and J 2 bases, with 16 bases left between them.

The CDR3 DNA reads as TGTGCCAGCACGGGTTTTCCAGAACTCAATCAGCCCCAGCATTTT. As protein: CASTGFPELNQPQHF. The rearrangement joins TRBV28 to TRBJ1-5; D is unresolved. Germline V gene data show CDR1 as MDHEN and CDR2 as SYDVKM. Between the trimmed V and J ends, which lost 7 bases and 3 bases, there was a span of 16 bases. The CDR3 has 15 residues.

The chain links TRBV9 to TRBJ2-4; 7 nucleotides align to TRBD2. Germline V gene sequence: CDR1 SGDLS, CDR2 YYNGEE. The J segment lost 0 bases and the V segment lost 2 bases, leaving 5 bases of the junction unmatched. CDR3 length: 16 residues. CDR3 in amino acids: CASSVGGGRAKNIQYF. In DNA, the CDR3 is TGTGCCAGCAGCGTGGGGGGAGGGCGAGCCAAAAACATTCAGTACTTC.